The 9 T cell receptor beta chains presented below share a single source sample, sequenced in a study of blood T cell repertoires in COVID-19. Sequencing was performed with immunoSEQ multiplex PCR; in TCRdb, only in-frame clones are kept and a portion is missing. The sample shows about 430,000 clones, roughly 84% of them seen only once. The material sequenced was PBMCs or T cells enriched from blood (not recorded which). The receptor set was obtained from a woman under 30 who had been exposed to COVID-19.

The rearrangement joins TRBV5-1 to TRBJ1-5, with D uncertain. This CDR3 spans 16 amino acids. V was cut by 0 bases and J by 0 bases, with 10 bases left in between. From germline, CDR1 is SGHRS and CDR2 YFSETQ. This chain's CDR3 is CASSLGAGVSNQPQHF. CDR3 sequence (DNA): TGCGCCAGCAGCTTGGGAGCAGGTGTTAGCAATCAGCCCCAGCATTTT.

The chain links TRBV5-1 to TRBJ2-3, with 10 bases matching TRBD2. V lost 6 bases and J lost 2; bases outside the gene matches: 6. CDR1 and CDR2 (germline): SGHRS, YFSETQ. This CDR3 has 15 amino acids. The CDR3 reads CASTSGGRFTDTQYF. The CDR3 DNA is TGCGCCAGCACTAGCGGGGGCCGGTTCACAGATACGCAGTATTTT.

This rearrangement joins TRBV4-1 to TRBJ2-2; 9 nucleotides match TRBD1. V trimming: 0 bases; J trimming: 6 bases; junction bases outside the gene matches: 2. Germline-derived CDR1 and CDR2 are MGHRA and YSYEKL. The CDR3 is 15 amino acids. CDR3 loop: CASSQEGQGPGELFF. In nucleotides, the CDR3 is TGCGCCAGCAGCCAAGAGGGACAGGGTCCCGGGGAGCTGTTTTTT.

The chain joins TRBV12-3 or TRBV12-4 to TRBJ2-1, with a tentative D call TRBD2 (6 bases). This CDR3 region has 13 residues. V was trimmed by 7 bases and J by 12 bases, leaving 19 bases between them. The chain's CDR3 is CASTPGLTFRQFF. CDR3 DNA: TGTGCCAGCACCCCGGGACTTACCTTTCGGCAGTTCTTC.

The J gene is TRBJ1-5, the V gene TRBV6-5; 7 bases fit TRBD1. Germline lookup yields CDR1 MNHEY and CDR2 SVGAGI. V dropped 6 bases and J dropped 0; count of bases not matched to a gene: 5. This CDR3 has 15 residues. The CDR3 region is CASSPGGLSNQPQHF. The CDR3 coding sequence is TGTGCCAGCAGCCCAGGGGGACTTAGCAATCAGCCCCAGCATTTT.

The chain combines TRBV6-4 with TRBJ2-7; 9 bases agree with TRBD1. V lost 5 bases and J lost 2; bases outside the gene matches: 4. Germline assignment: CDR1 MRHNA and CDR2 SNTAGT. The length of the CDR3 is 14 residues. CDR3 residues: CASSPTGGPYEQYF. The DNA of the CDR3 is TGTGCCAGCAGTCCAACAGGGGGCCCCTACGAGCAGTACTTC.

The V call is TRBV28, the J call TRBJ2-1; possibly TRBD2 for D (6 bases). Deletions cut 4 bases from V and 4 bases from J, with 26 bases between. This CDR3 comprises 19 residues. Germline assignment: CDR1 MDHEN and CDR2 SYDVKM. CDR3 sequence (DNA): TGTGCCAGCAGTTCCCAGGTCGGCGCCCCGGAGGGCAGGTACAATGAGCAGTTCTTC. Its protein is CASSSQVGAPEGRYNEQFF.

The V gene is TRBV2, the J gene TRBJ2-7, with a tentative D call TRBD1 (5 bases). The V end lost 0 bases, the J end lost 2 bases, and 8 bases lay between the germline ends. The V gene's germline CDR1 is SNHLY and CDR2 FYNNEI. This CDR3 has 14 amino acids. The DNA for the CDR3 is TGTGCCAGCAGTGAAGCCGACAGACCCTACGAGCAGTACTTC. This translates into CASSEADRPYEQYF.

The chain links TRBV9 to TRBJ2-1; 8 bases align to TRBD2. CDR3 length equals 21 residues. The germline V gene encodes CDR1 SGDLS and CDR2 YYNGEE. V lost 0 bases, J lost 0 bases, and 17 bases stayed unmatched. The CDR3 loop reads CASSVATMVAGIRGSYNEQFF. The CDR3 DNA follows: TGTGCCAGCAGCGTAGCTACCATGGTAGCGGGGATCCGGGGCTCCTACAATGAGCAGTTCTTC.